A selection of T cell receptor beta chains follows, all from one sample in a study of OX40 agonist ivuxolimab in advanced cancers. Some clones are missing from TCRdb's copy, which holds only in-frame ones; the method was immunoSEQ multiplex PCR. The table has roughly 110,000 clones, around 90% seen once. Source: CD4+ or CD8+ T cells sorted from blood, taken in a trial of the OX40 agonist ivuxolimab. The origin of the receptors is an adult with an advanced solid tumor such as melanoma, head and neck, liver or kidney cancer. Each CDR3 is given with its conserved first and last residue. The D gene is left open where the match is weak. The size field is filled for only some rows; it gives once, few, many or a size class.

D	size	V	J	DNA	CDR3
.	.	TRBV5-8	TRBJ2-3	TGTGCCAGCAGCCGAACTATGACAGATACGCAGTATTTT	CASSRTMTDTQYF
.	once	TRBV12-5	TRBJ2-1	TGTGCTAGTGGTTTGGCGCCGACAGAAACGTACAATGAGCAGTTCTTC	CASGLAPTETYNEQFF
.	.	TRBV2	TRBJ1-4	TGTGCCAGCAGCGTAGGGGGGCCTAATGAAAAACTGTTTTTT	CASSVGGPNEKLFF
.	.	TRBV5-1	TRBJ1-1	TGCGCCAGCAGCTCGAGAACTCCGAACACTGAAGCTTTCTTT	CASSSRTPNTEAFF
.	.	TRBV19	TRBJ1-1	TGTGCCAGTAAGGCGATCGATAGCACTGAAGCTTTCTTT	CASKAIDSTEAFF
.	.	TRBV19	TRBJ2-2	TGTGCCAGTAGTCGGCAGCCGGGGAGCGGGGAGCTGTTTTTT	CASSRQPGSGELFF
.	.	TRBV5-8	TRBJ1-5	TGTGCCAGCAGCCGGGGTAATAGGAATGGGCAGCCCCAGCATTTT	CASSRGNRNGQPQHF
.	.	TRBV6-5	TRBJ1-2	TGTGCCAGCAGTTACGGTACCCAATCGGATTACACCTTC	CASSYGTQSDYTF
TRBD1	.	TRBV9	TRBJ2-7	TGTGCCAGCAGCGTAGACCCGGGACAGGGATACGAGCAGTACTTC	CASSVDPGQGYEQYF
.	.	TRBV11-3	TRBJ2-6	TGTGCCAGCAGCTTACACCGGGCCAACGTCCTGACTTTC	CASSLHRANVLTF
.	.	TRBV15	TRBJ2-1	TGTGCCACCAGCAGAGATCTCGTCGGAACCACGTACTACAATGAGCAGTTCTTC	CATSRDLVGTTYYNEQFF
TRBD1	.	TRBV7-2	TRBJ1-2	TGTGCCAGCAGCTCTATGTTGGGACAGCGAGCGAACTATGGCTACACCTTC	CASSSMLGQRANYGYTF
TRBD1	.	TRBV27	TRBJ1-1	TGTGCCAGCAGAGCCCGGGACAGGGGGGACACTGAAGCTTTCTTT	CASRARDRGDTEAFF
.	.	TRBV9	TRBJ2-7	TGTGCCAGCAGCGTAGGGGGACAGCCGGGACTACACTACGAGCAGTACTTC	CASSVGGQPGLHYEQYF
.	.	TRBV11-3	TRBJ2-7	TGTGCCAGCAGCTTATTGACCTACGAGCAGTACTTC	CASSLLTYEQYF
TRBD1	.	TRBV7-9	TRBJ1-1	TGTGCCAGCAGCTTACGTCCGGACAGGGGGGACACTGAAGCTTTCTTT	CASSLRPDRGDTEAFF
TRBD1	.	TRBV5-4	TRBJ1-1	TGTGCCAGCAGCCCAAAGCCGGGACAGGAATCTTTCTTT	CASSPKPGQESFF
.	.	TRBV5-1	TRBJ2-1	TGCGCCAGCAGCTTGATCCTTGGGGAGAACCAGTTCTTC	CASSLILGENQFF
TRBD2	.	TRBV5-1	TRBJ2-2	TGCGCCAGCAGCTTAAGTCCGGGCGGGAGGGACACCGGGGAGCTGTTTTTT	CASSLSPGGRDTGELFF
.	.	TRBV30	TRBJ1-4	TGTGCCGGGGGGCAGGGGCATGAAAAACTGTTTTTT	CAGGQGHEKLFF